Listed here are 32 T cell receptor beta chains from one sample, sequenced in a study of Tregs in tolerant kidney transplant recipients. Recipients received nonmyeloablative bone marrow transplants from related graft donors, with transient mixed chimerism. Clones were read by immunoSEQ multiplex PCR, and TCRdb kept only the in-frame ones, dropping some. This repertoire shows roughly 70,000 clones, around 87% found once; its top ten account for about 3.8%. The sequencing used CD4+ T cells from blood (PBMCs), collected 6 months after the transplant. Receptors originate from a human patient who received a combined kidney and bone marrow transplant. Some T cells may be supplied by the graft donor.

The rearrangement uses TRBV10-3 and TRBJ2-3, with TRBD2 matching 9 bases. Per germline, CDR1 ENHRY and CDR2 SYGVKD. This CDR3 contains 16 residues. Trimming cost V 10 bases and J 0 bases; bases outside gene matches: 11. CDR3 nucleotides: TGTGCCACCAACCCGGGGACTAGCAGAAGCACAGATACGCAGTATTTT. Protein sequence: CATNPGTSRSTDTQYF.

The rearrangement joins TRBV9 to TRBJ2-2; 7 bases line up with TRBD1. The V segment lost 4 bases and the J segment 1 base; nucleotides outside the gene matches: 10. The CDR3 consists of 17 residues. Germline CDR1 is SGDLS and CDR2 is YYNGEE. The CDR3 region is CASSSPGQEMNTGELFF. For the CDR3, the DNA is TGTGCCAGCAGCTCCCCCGGACAGGAAATGAACACCGGGGAGCTGTTTTTT.

The genes are TRBV7-6 and TRBJ1-3, with 9 positions matching TRBD1. CDR1 and CDR2 (germline): SGHVS, FNYEAQ. V shed 5 bases and J 4 bases; nucleotides not matched to a gene: 9. The CDR3 covers 16 residues. CDR3: CASSVDRGTIGNTIYF. Written as DNA, the CDR3 is TGTGCCAGCAGCGTTGACAGGGGGACTATCGGAAACACCATATATTTT. Looking up the rest from reference TRBV7-6 and TRBJ1-3 gives the full variable domain: GAGVSQSPRYKVTKRGQDVALRCDPISGHVSLYWYRQALGQGPEFLTYFNYEAQQDKSGLPNDRFSAERPEGSISTLTIQRTEQRDSAMYRCASSVDRGTIGNTIYFGEGSWLTVV.

In this sample, this clone turned up once. The V call is TRBV5-6, the J call TRBJ2-1; 8 bases fit TRBD2. The ends lost 4 bases at V and 0 bases at J; junction bases unmatched: 3. The CDR3 is 15 residues long. CDR1 and CDR2 from the germline V gene are SGHDT and YYEEEE. The CDR3: CASSPGTSSYNEQFF. The CDR3 DNA reads as TGTGCCAGCAGCCCCGGGACTAGCTCCTACAATGAGCAGTTCTTC.

This rearrangement joins TRBV9 to TRBJ2-6; D is unresolved. The germline V gene has CDR1 SGDLS and CDR2 YYNGEE. Trimming took off 4 bases at V and 1 base at J, with 6 bases between the two ends. The CDR3 has 14 residues. Here the CDR3 DNA reads TGTGCCAGCAGCCCGCAGTCTGGGGCCAACGTCCTGACTTTC. This sequence encodes CASSPQSGANVLTF.

V gene TRBV15 combines with J gene TRBJ2-7, with D perhaps matching TRBD1 (7 bases). V was clipped by 0 bases and J by 0 bases, with 18 bases between them. The CDR3 consists of 18 residues. Per the germline V gene, CDR1 is LNHNV and CDR2 is YYDKDF (reference sequence). CDR3 in amino acids: CATSRDGGTAFPSYEQYF. CDR3 nucleotide sequence: TGTGCCACCAGCAGAGATGGGGGGACAGCATTTCCCTCCTACGAGCAGTACTTC.

The rearrangement joins TRBV5-6 to TRBJ2-7; D is possibly TRBD1 (6 bases). V lost 10 bases and J lost 0, with 14 bases in between. CDR3 size: 13 residues. Germline V lookup: CDR1 SGHDT, CDR2 YYEEEE. The CDR3 protein is CASGRGVSYEQYF. The CDR3 bases are TGTGCCTCGGGCAGGGGAGTCTCCTACGAGCAGTACTTC.

The chain employs TRBV29-1 and TRBJ1-5; TRBD1 might be the D (6 bases). The CDR3 length is 18 residues. The V and J ends lost 0 bases and 3 bases respectively, with 21 bases between them. CDR1 and CDR2 (germline): SQVTM, ANQGSEA. DNA of the CDR3: TGCAGCGTTGAAGATTCAAGTCGCGGGGGCTTCTCCAATCAGCCCCAGCATTTT. Translating it yields CSVEDSSRGGFSNQPQHF.

This clone occurred once. The rearrangement links TRBV7-9 to TRBJ1-1, with 9 bases that match TRBD1. V lost 1 base to trimming and J lost 4 bases; unmatched junction nucleotides: 1. The CDR3 is 14 amino acids. Per the germline V gene, CDR1 is SEHNR and CDR2 is FQNEAQ (reference sequence). The CDR3, as DNA: TGTGCCAGCAGCTTAGGGGACAGGGCCACTGAAGCTTTCTTT. Translated: CASSLGDRATEAFF. Based on the CDR3 plus reference TRBV7-9 and TRBJ1-1, the full variable domain is DTGVSQNPRHKITKRGQNVTFRCDPISEHNRLYWYRQTLGQGPEFLTYFQNEAQLEKSRLLSDRFSAERPKGSFSTLEIQRTEQGDSAMYLCASSLGDRATEAFFGQGTRLTVV.

V and J are TRBV10-3 and TRBJ2-2, with 11 bases identical to TRBD1. Trimming removed 6 bases from V and 8 bases from J; junction bases left unmatched: 8. Germline CDR1 and CDR2: ENHRY and SYGVKD. This CDR3 spans 15 amino acids. The CDR3 sequence is CAISGQGALAGELFF. For the CDR3, the DNA is TGTGCCATCAGCGGACAGGGGGCATTGGCGGGGGAGCTGTTTTTT.

The rearrangement links TRBV5-4 to TRBJ2-7; 9 bases agree with TRBD2. CDR3 size: 14 residues. CDR1 and CDR2 from the germline V gene are SGHNT and YYREEE (reference sequence). V trimming: 5 bases; J trimming: 2 bases; junction bases outside the gene matches: 5. The CDR3 reads CASRQAGGPYEQYF. CDR3 in DNA: TGTGCCAGCAGACAAGCGGGGGGACCCTACGAGCAGTACTTC.

The chain links TRBV5-1 to TRBJ2-3; D might be TRBD1 (5 bases). This CDR3 contains 15 residues. Trimming pared 2 bases from V and 0 bases from J, leaving 10 bases between. CDR1 SGHRS and CDR2 YFSETQ come from the germline V gene. CDR3 nucleotides: TGCGCCAGCAGCTTTACAGGTCCGAGCACAGATACGCAGTATTTT. It is translated as CASSFTGPSTDTQYF.

The genes are TRBV28 and TRBJ1-1; 7 bases line up with TRBD1. This CDR3 has 16 amino acids. Trimming at V came to 7 bases and at J to 1 base, leaving 12 bases not matched to a gene. Germline CDR1 is MDHEN and CDR2 is SYDVKM. CDR3 sequence: CASTADRRGGNTEAFF. In nucleotides, the CDR3 is TGTGCCAGCACCGCGGACAGGAGAGGGGGGAACACTGAAGCTTTCTTT. Based on the CDR3 plus reference TRBV28 and TRBJ1-1, the full variable domain is DVKVTQSSRYLVKRTGEKVFLECVQDMDHENMFWYRQDPGLGLRLIYFSYDVKMKEKGDIPEGYSVSREKKERFSLILESASTNQTSMYLCASTADRRGGNTEAFFGQGTRLTVV.

This clone was recorded once. The J gene is TRBJ2-1, the V gene TRBV15; no definite D call. CDR1 is LNHNV and CDR2 is YYDKDF in the germline V gene (reference sequence). Between the trimmed V and J ends, which lost 1 base and 3 bases, there was a span of 10 bases. CDR3 length equals 15 residues. The chain's CDR3 is CATSRVEELYNEQFF. The CDR3 coding sequence is TGTGCCACCAGCAGAGTAGAGGAACTCTACAATGAGCAGTTCTTC. Filled out from reference TRBV15 and TRBJ2-1, the complete variable domain reads DAMVIQNPRYQVTQFGKPVTLSCSQTLNHNVMYWYQQKSSQAPKLLFHYYDKDFNNEADTPDNFQSRRPNTSFCFLDIRSPGLGDTAMYLCATSRVEELYNEQFFGPGTRLTVL.

This chain links TRBV30 with TRBJ2-7; 7 bases line up with TRBD2. Germline CDR1 reads GTSNPN; CDR2 reads SVGIG (reference sequence). There are 11 residues in the CDR3. V lost 2 bases and J lost 8; bases outside the gene matches: 3. CDR3 region: CAWSPGTKQYF. DNA for the CDR3: TGTGCCTGGAGTCCTGGGACTAAGCAGTACTTC.

This rearrangement joins TRBV28 to TRBJ2-5; D is possibly TRBD1 (5 bases). TRBJ2-7 explains the end of the DNA better; the J call may be wrong. Germline V CDR1 and CDR2: MDHEN, SYDVKM. This CDR3 comprises 13 residues. Here the CDR3 reads CASTRQRFYEQYF. As DNA, the CDR3 is TGTGCCAGCACCCGACAGAGATTCTACGAGCAGTACTTC.

This sequence joins TRBV29-1 and TRBJ1-2; TRBD1 matches at 10 bases. Germline V gives CDR1 SQVTM, CDR2 ANQGSEA. The CDR3 is 11 residues long. Germline trimming cut 6 bases from V and 8 bases from J; bases unmatched to any gene: 3. The CDR3 DNA reads TGCAGCGTACGGACAGGGGGAGGCTACACCTTC. This translates into CSVRTGGGYTF.

The V call is TRBV6-5, the J call TRBJ2-7; perhaps TRBD1 as D (6 bases). The CDR3 runs 14 residues. The germline V gene has CDR1 MNHEY and CDR2 SVGAGI. V was clipped by 1 base and J by 2 bases, with 9 bases between them. CDR3 nucleotide sequence: TGTGCCAGCAGTTACTTACAGGGTGCCTACGAGCAGTACTTC. It encodes CASSYLQGAYEQYF.

The V gene is TRBV5-4, the J gene TRBJ1-6; tentative D call: TRBD1 (5 bases). In germline, CDR1 is SGHNT, CDR2 YYREEE (reference sequence). The CDR3 runs to 13 residues. Trimming took 2 bases from V and 11 from J, leaving 11 bases between them. In DNA form, the CDR3 reads TGTGCCAGCAGCTTCTCGGGGGATACACCCCTCCACTTT. Translation gives CASSFSGDTPLHF.

The CDR3 here is CASSGGTGRPQPQHF. The CDR3 bases are TGTGCCAGCAGCGGTGGGACAGGGCGACCTCAGCCCCAGCATTTT. The chain joins TRBV2 to TRBJ1-5, with TRBD1 identical over 9 bases. The CDR3 has 15 residues. The V and J ends lost 6 bases and 6 bases, in that order; junction bases with no gene match: 9. Germline V lookup: CDR1 SNHLY, CDR2 FYNNEI.

This chain joins TRBV7-2 and TRBJ2-5; D not resolved. Germline lookup yields CDR1 SGHTA and CDR2 FQGNSA. This CDR3 spans 14 amino acids. Trimming left V 2 bases short and J 2 bases short, with 9 bases between. The chain's CDR3 is CASSLTQKQETQYF. The DNA for the CDR3 is TGTGCCAGCAGCTTAACACAGAAACAAGAGACCCAGTACTTC.

The genes are TRBV6-5 and TRBJ1-2, with 8 bases lining up with TRBD1. The CDR3 is made up of 13 amino acids. V lost 5 bases to trimming and J lost 3 bases; unmatched junction nucleotides: 2. The germline V gene encodes CDR1 MNHEY and CDR2 SVGAGI. The CDR3 loop is CASSADRDYGYTF. CDR3 nucleotides: TGTGCCAGCAGTGCGGACAGGGACTATGGCTACACCTTC.

This clone was picked up one time. CDR3 in DNA: TGTGCCAGCAGCTTAACCGGCAGGGCCTATGGCTACACCTTC. It codes for CASSLTGRAYGYTF. This chain uses TRBV7-3 with TRBJ1-2; D perhaps matches TRBD1 (5 bases). The CDR3 loop spans 14 amino acids. Between the trimmed V and J ends, which lost 0 bases and 4 bases, there was a span of 9 bases. Per germline, CDR1 SGHTA and CDR2 FQGTGA.

The V and J genes are TRBV2 and TRBJ2-5; D uncertain. This CDR3 is built from 12 residues. V was pared by 3 bases and J by 8 bases, with 10 bases between. The germline gives CDR1 SNHLY, CDR2 FYNNEI. Here the CDR3 reads CASSDSPPTQYF. CDR3 in DNA: TGTGCCAGCAGTGACTCCCCCCCCACCCAGTACTTC.

The chain employs TRBV15 and TRBJ1-5; 9 bases fit TRBD1. Germline CDR1 reads LNHNV; CDR2 reads YYDKDF (reference sequence). CDR3 length equals 16 residues. J lost 3 bases, V lost 1 base, and 4 bases had no gene match. The CDR3 sequence: CATSRVRTGDNQPQHF. DNA for the CDR3: TGTGCCACCAGCAGAGTTCGGACAGGGGACAATCAGCCCCAGCATTTT.

The chain combines TRBV4-1 with TRBJ2-7; possibly TRBD1 for D (6 bases). The CDR3 is 15 amino acids. Per the germline V gene, CDR1 is MGHRA and CDR2 is YSYEKL. Between the trimmed V and J ends, which lost 1 base and 5 bases, there was a span of 15 bases. The CDR3 protein is CASSQVGYRVDEQYF. CDR3 in DNA: TGCGCCAGCAGCCAAGTGGGGTACAGGGTCGACGAGCAGTACTTC.

This clone was detected only once. V usage is TRBV7-3 and J usage is TRBJ1-1; 7 bases fit TRBD1. The CDR3 has 14 amino acids. CDR1 is SGHTA and CDR2 is FQGTGA in the germline V gene. The trim removed 2 bases at V and 6 bases at J, leaving 6 bases unmatched. DNA for the CDR3: TGTGCCAGCAGCTTAGTAGGGGGCGACGCTGAAGCTTTCTTT. As protein: CASSLVGGDAEAFF.

For this clone: Other DNA sequences in the same sample also yield this CDR3. The CDR3 loop is CASSIAGYGYTF. The CDR3 coding sequence is TGTGCCAGTAGTATAGCAGGCTATGGCTACACCTTC. The rearrangement uses TRBV19 and TRBJ1-2; D is undetermined. Trimming took off 1 base at V and 4 bases at J, with 4 bases between the two ends. CDR3 length: 12 residues. Germline V gene data show CDR1 as LNHDA and CDR2 as SQIVND (reference sequence).

The J gene is TRBJ2-1, the V gene TRBV7-9; perhaps TRBD2 as D (6 bases). This CDR3 spans 15 amino acids. CDR1 is SEHNR, CDR2 FQNEAQ, per germline (reference sequence). The germline V and J ends were trimmed by 1 base and 0 bases, with 7 bases remaining between them. In DNA form, the CDR3 reads TGTGCCAGCAGCTTAGGGCGGGGCTCCTACAATGAGCAGTTCTTC. This gives the protein CASSLGRGSYNEQFF.

This chain connects TRBV5-6 to TRBJ1-5; TRBD1 might be the D (6 bases). CDR3 length: 14 residues. The V and J ends lost 4 bases and 5 bases respectively, with 13 bases between them. The germline gives CDR1 SGHDT, CDR2 YYEEEE. In DNA form, the CDR3 reads TGTGCCAGCAGCCAGGGACACCCCGATCAGCCCCAGCATTTT. This gives the protein CASSQGHPDQPQHF.

The chain joins TRBV9 to TRBJ2-1; 13 bases are a match to TRBD2. This CDR3 is 17 amino acids long. CDR1 is SGDLS and CDR2 is YYNGEE in the germline V gene. Unmatched junction bases numbered 11, after V lost 0 bases and J lost 11 bases. The CDR3 DNA reads as TGTGCCAGCAGCGTAGTTGCTGGGACTAGCGGGGCCACGAAGCAGTTCTTC. Its translation is CASSVVAGTSGATKQFF.

J is TRBJ2-1 and V is TRBV11-3; 11 bases map to TRBD1. Germline loops: CDR1 SGHNT, CDR2 YENEEA. This CDR3 comprises 16 residues. With 5 bases clipped from V and 5 bases from J, the junction kept 8 bases outside the gene matches. The CDR3 bases are TGTGCCAGCAGCACCCGGACAGGGGGCTTTGACAATGAGCAGTTCTTC. It codes for CASSTRTGGFDNEQFF.